The clone carrying this T cell receptor beta chain was detected many times. TCRdb recomputed calls from the RT-PCR reads with MiXCR, one row per CDR3 protein. Of under 550,000 distinct CDR3 sequences listed, roughly 7.6% are singletons. The data were obtained in a study of response to subunit inactivated influenza vaccine. The sequence was collected from a man between 50 and 70 years old who received an inactivated influenza vaccine. Source: PBMCs from blood, taken less than 30 months after vaccination.

The DNA of the CDR3 is TGTGCCAGCAGGAAAGCGACCAGCTCCTACAATGAGCAGTTCTTC. This sequence encodes CASRKATSSYNEQFF. V gene TRBV12-3 or TRBV12-4 combines with J gene TRBJ2-1; D gene ambiguous. The CDR3 spans 15 residues. V was cut by 6 bases and J by 0 bases, with 12 bases left in between.